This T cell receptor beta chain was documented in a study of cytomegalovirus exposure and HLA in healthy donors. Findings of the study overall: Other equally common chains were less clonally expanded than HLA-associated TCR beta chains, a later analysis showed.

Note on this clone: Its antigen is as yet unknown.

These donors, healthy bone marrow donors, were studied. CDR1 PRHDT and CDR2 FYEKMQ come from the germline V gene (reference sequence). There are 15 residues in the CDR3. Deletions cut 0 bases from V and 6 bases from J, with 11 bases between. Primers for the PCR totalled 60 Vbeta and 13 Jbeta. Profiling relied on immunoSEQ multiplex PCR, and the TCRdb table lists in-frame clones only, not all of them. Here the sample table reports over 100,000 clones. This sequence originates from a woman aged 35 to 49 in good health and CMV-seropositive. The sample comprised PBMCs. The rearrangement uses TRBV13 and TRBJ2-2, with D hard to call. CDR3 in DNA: TGTGCCAGCAGCTTAGGCCGGGTAGGAGCCGGGGAGCTGTTTTTT. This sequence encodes CASSLGRVGAGELFF.